The following is a TCR beta chain sequence with its context. What it recognizes is unknown. This record belongs to a study of somatic mutations in cytotoxic T cells in rheumatoid arthritis. The germline gives CDR1 SGHVS, CDR2 FNYEAQ. V was trimmed by 1 base and J by 1 base, leaving 2 bases between them. The CDR3 length is 13 residues. TCRdb's table, derived via immunoSEQ multiplex PCR, lists solely in-frame clones and lacks some. The sample yields some 18,000 clones, more than 65% seen once. Study results and limitations: Any difference in CD8+ T-cell clonality between patients who had rheumatoid arthritis and healthy controls who were age-matched was not statistically significant. Patients with a largest CD8+ clone exceeding 20% of CD8+ cells numbered 8 of 65. Rheumatoid arthritis patients showed CD8+ clonality increasing with age, unlike healthy controls.

Purity of the CD4+ and CD8+ cells, isolated by positive magnetic bead selection, was checked by flow cytometry. Specimen: CD8+ T cells sorted from blood. The TCR was taken from an adult with rheumatoid arthritis. This chain links TRBV7-6 with TRBJ1-3, with unresolved D. This CDR3 is CASSLGSGNTIYF. The CDR3 DNA follows: TGTGCCAGCAGCTTAGGGTCTGGAAACACCATATATTTT.